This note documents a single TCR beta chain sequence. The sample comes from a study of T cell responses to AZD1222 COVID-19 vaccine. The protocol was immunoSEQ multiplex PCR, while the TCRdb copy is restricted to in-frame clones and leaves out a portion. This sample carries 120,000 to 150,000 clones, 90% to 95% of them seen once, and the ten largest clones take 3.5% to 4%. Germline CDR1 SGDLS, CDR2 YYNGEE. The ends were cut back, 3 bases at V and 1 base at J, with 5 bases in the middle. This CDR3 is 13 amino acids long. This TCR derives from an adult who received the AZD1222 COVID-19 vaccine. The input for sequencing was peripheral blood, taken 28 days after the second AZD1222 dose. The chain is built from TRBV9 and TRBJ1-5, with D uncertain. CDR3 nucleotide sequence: TGTGCCAGCAGCGGGGGAAGCAATCAGCCCCAGCATTTT. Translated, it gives CASSGGSNQPQHF.